The 2 T cell receptor beta chains below come from one sample, sequenced in a study of PD-1 blockade in classical Hodgkin lymphoma. Assay used: immunoSEQ multiplex PCR; TCRdb lists only in-frame clones, some missing. The data contain about 21,000 clones, 70% to 85% of them singletons. All patients experienced relapse after autologous stem cell transplantation, and brentuximab vedotin exposure was variable. The sequencing used peripheral blood mononuclear cells (PBMCs), collected at baseline. The receptor set was obtained from a human donor with classical Hodgkin lymphoma.

The rearrangement uses TRBV6-5 and TRBJ1-2; D ambiguous. From germline, CDR1 is MNHEY and CDR2 SVGAGI. The CDR3 covers 15 residues. V was clipped by 5 bases and J by 6 bases, with 19 bases between them. CDR3 DNA sequence: TGTGCCAGCAGTCCCACTCGGCCAAGGAACGATGGCTACACCTTC. Protein: CASSPTRPRNDGYTF.

This clone is medium-sized within its sample. V usage is TRBV11-3 and J usage is TRBJ2-7; D is possibly TRBD1 or TRBD2 (5 bases each). V lost 4 bases and J lost 9, with 16 bases in between. Germline V gives CDR1 SGHNT, CDR2 YENEEA. The CDR3 consists of 13 residues. The CDR3 DNA sequence: TGTGCCAGCAGCTCGGGACCGACGGCGGGGCAGTACTTC. Encoded protein: CASSSGPTAGQYF.